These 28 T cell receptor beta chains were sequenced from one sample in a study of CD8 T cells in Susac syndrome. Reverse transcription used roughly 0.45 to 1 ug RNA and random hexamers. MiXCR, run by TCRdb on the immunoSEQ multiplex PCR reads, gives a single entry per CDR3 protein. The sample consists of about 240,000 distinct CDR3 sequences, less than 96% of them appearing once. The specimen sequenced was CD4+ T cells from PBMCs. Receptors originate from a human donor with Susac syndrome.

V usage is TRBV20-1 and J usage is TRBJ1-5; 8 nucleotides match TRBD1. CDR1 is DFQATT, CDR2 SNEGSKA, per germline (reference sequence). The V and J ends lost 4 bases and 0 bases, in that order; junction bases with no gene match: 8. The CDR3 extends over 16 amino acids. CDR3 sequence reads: CSATRTGLVSNQPQHF. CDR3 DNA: TGCAGTGCTACCCGGACAGGGTTAGTTAGCAATCAGCCCCAGCATTTT.

The CDR3 DNA reads as TGTGCCAGCAGCTCCTCGGGACTAGCGGGACCGAATGAGCAGTTCTTC. Translated, it gives CASSSSGLAGPNEQFF. The V and J genes are TRBV12-3 or TRBV12-4 and TRBJ2-1; 13 nucleotides match TRBD2. The V gene end was trimmed by 6 bases and the J gene end by 7 bases; junction bases not matched to a gene: 9. The CDR3 is made up of 16 amino acids.

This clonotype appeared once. CDR3 protein: CASSPFLIDTDTQYF. CDR3 nucleotide sequence: TGTGCCAGCAGCCCCTTCCTCATAGACACAGATACGCAGTATTTT. V usage is TRBV14 and J usage is TRBJ2-3; D gene uncertain. The germline V gene encodes CDR1 SGHDN and CDR2 FVKESK. Trimming pared 4 bases from V and 2 bases from J, leaving 13 bases between. This CDR3 is built from 15 residues.

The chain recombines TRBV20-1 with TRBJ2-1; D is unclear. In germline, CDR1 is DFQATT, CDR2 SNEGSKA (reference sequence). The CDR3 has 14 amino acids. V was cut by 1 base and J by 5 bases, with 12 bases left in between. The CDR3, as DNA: TGCAGTGCTAGAGTGATTGCAGGAAACAATGAGCAGTTCTTC. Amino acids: CSARVIAGNNEQFF.

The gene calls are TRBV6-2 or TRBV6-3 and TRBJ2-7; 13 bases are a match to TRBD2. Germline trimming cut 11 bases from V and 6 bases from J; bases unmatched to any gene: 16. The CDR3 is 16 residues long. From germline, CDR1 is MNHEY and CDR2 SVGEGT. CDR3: CASAGLAGPTIREQYF. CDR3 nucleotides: TGTGCCTCTGCGGGACTAGCGGGACCTACGATCCGCGAGCAGTACTTC.

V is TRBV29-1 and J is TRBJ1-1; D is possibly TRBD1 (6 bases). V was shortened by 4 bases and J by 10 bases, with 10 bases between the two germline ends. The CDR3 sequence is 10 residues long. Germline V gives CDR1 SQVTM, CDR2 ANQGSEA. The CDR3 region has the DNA TGCAGCGTTGTCAGGGGAGCAGCTTTCTTT. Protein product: CSVVRGAAFF. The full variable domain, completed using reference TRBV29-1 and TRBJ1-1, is SAVISQKPSRDICQRGTSLTIQCQVDSQVTMMFWYRQQPGQSLTLIATANQGSEATYESGFVIDKFPISRPNLTFSTLTVSNMSPEDSSIYLCSVVRGAAFFGQGTRLTVV.

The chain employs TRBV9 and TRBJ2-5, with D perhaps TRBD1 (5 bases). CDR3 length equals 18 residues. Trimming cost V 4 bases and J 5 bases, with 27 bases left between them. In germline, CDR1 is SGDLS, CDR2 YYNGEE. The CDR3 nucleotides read TGTGCCAGCAGCCCCAGGATAAAGACAGACGGTTTCGGTGAGACCCAGTACTTC. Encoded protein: CASSPRIKTDGFGETQYF. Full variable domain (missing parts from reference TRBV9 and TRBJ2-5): DSGVTQTPKHLITATGQRVTLRCSPRSGDLSVYWYQQSLDQGLQFLIQYYNGEERAKGNILERFSAQQFPDLHSELNLSSLELGDSALYFCASSPRIKTDGFGETQYFGPGTRLLVL.

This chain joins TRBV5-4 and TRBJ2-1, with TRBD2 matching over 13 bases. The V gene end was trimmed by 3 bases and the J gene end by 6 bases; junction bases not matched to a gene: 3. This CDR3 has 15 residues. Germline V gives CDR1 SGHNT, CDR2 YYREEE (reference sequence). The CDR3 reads CASSWWTSGSNEQFF. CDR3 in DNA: TGTGCCAGCAGCTGGTGGACTAGCGGGAGCAATGAGCAGTTCTTC.

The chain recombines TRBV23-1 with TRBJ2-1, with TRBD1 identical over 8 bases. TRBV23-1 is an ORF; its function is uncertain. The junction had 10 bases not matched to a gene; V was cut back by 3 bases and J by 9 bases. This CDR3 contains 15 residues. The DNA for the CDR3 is TGCGCCAGCAGTCACCGCAGGGGGCGCGGCGGTGAGCAGTTCTTC. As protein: CASSHRRGRGGEQFF.

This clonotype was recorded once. This CDR3 reads CAWSVRGTGGFGGYTF. The CDR3 region has the DNA TGTGCCTGGAGTGTACGGGGGACAGGGGGCTTTGGTGGCTACACCTTC. The chain links TRBV30 to TRBJ1-2; 12 bases align to TRBD1. Losses at the gene ends were 0 bases for V and 7 bases for J; bases not matched to a gene: 9. The CDR3 runs to 16 residues. Germline V CDR1 and CDR2: GTSNPN, SVGIG (reference sequence).

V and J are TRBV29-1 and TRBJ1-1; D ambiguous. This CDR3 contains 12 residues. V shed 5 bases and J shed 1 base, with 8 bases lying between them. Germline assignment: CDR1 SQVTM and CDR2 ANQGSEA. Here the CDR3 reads CSVQFRNTEAFF. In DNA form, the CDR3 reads TGCAGCGTTCAGTTCAGGAACACTGAAGCTTTCTTT.

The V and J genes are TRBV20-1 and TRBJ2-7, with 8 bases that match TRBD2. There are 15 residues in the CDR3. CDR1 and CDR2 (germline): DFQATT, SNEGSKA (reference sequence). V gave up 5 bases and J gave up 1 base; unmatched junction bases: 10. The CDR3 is CSARKIAGISYEQYF. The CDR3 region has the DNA TGCAGTGCTCGTAAAATAGCGGGGATTTCCTACGAGCAGTACTTC.

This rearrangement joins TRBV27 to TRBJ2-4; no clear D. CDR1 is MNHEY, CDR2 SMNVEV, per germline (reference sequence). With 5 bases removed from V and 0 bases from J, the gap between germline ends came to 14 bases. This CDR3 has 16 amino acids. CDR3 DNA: TGTGCCAGCAGTCCCTTGTCGGGTTTAGCCAAAAACATTCAGTACTTC. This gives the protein CASSPLSGLAKNIQYF.

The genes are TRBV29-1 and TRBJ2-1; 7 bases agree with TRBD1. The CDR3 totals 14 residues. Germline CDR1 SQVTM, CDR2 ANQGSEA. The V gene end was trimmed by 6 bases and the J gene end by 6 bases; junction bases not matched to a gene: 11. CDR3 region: CSVPGQPGGNEQFF. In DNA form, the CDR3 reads TGCAGCGTCCCGGGACAACCAGGGGGCAATGAGCAGTTCTTC.

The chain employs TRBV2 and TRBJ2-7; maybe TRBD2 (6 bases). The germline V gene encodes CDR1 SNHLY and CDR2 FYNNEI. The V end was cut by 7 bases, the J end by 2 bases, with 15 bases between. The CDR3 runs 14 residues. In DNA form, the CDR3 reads TGTGCCAGCATCAACGGAGGGCTCCCCTACGAGCAGTACTTC. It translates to CASINGGLPYEQYF.

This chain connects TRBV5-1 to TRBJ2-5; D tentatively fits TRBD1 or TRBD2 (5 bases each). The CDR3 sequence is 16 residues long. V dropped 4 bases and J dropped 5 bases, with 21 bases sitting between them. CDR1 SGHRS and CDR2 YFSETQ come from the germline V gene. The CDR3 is CASSGGTHLRKETQYF. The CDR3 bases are TGCGCCAGCAGCGGGGGAACCCATCTTAGAAAGGAGACCCAGTACTTC.

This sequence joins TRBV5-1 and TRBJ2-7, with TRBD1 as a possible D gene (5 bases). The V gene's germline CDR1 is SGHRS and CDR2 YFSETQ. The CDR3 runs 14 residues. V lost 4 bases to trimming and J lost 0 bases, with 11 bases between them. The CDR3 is CASSIRTPSYEQYF. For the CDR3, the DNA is TGCGCCAGCAGCATCAGGACACCCTCCTACGAGCAGTACTTC.

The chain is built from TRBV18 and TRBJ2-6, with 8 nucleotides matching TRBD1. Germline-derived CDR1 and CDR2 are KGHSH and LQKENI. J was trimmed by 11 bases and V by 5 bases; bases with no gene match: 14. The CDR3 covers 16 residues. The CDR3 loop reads CASSTLIRDRSHVLTF. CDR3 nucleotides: TGTGCCAGCTCAACGCTGATCCGGGACAGGTCACACGTCCTGACTTTC.

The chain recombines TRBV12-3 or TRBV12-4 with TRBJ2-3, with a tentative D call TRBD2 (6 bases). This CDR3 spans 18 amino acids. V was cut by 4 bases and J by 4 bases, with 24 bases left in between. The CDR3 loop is CASSSSGTYIGSADTQYF. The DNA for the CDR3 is TGTGCCAGCAGTTCGTCCGGGACTTATATTGGGTCAGCAGATACGCAGTATTTT.

The CDR3 is CASSVRVGNQPQHF. In DNA form, the CDR3 reads TGTGCCAGCAGCGTAAGAGTGGGCAATCAGCCCCAGCATTTT. The chain uses TRBV9 and TRBJ1-5; D gene uncertain. The length of the CDR3 is 14 residues. Looked up from germline, CDR1 is SGDLS and CDR2 is YYNGEE. V was trimmed by 1 base and J by 2 bases, leaving 7 bases between them.

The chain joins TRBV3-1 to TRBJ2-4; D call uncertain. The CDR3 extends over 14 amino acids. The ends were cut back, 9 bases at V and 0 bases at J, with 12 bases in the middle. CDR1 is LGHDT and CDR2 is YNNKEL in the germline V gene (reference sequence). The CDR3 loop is CASADGVAKNIQYF. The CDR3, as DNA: TGTGCCAGTGCAGATGGGGTAGCCAAAAACATTCAGTACTTC.

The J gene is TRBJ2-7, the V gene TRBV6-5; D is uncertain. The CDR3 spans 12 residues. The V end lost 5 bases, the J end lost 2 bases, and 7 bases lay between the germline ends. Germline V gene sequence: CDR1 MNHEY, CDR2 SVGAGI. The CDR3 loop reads CASSRSPYEQYF. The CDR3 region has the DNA TGTGCCAGCAGTCGCAGTCCCTACGAGCAGTACTTC.

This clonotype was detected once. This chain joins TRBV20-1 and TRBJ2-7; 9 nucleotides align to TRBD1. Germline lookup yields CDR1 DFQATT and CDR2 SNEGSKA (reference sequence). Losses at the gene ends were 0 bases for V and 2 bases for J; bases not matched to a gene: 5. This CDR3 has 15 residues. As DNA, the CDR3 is TGCAGTGCTAGAGATAAGCGGACAGGGGCCTACGAGCAGTACTTC. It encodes CSARDKRTGAYEQYF.

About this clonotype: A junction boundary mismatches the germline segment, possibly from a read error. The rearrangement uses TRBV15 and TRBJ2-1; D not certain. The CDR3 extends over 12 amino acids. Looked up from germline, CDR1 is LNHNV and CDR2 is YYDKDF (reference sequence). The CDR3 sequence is CATSVPDKEQFF. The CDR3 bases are TGTGCCACCAGCGTCCCTGACAAAGAGCAGTTCTTC.

CDR3 residues: CASSPVTGDQETQYF. DNA of the CDR3: TGTGCCAGCTCACCGGTGACAGGGGACCAAGAGACCCAGTACTTC. The chain recombines TRBV18 with TRBJ2-5; 8 nucleotides match TRBD1. The CDR3 contains 15 residues. Germline V gives CDR1 KGHSH, CDR2 LQKENI. Trimming at V came to 3 bases and at J to 0 bases, leaving 3 bases not matched to a gene. The whole variable domain, filled in from reference TRBV18 and TRBJ2-5, reads NAGVMQNPRHLVRRRGQEARLRCSPMKGHSHVYWYRQLPEEGLKFMVYLQKENIIDESGMPKERFSAEFPKEGPSILRIQQVVRGDSAAYFCASSPVTGDQETQYFGPGTRLLVL.

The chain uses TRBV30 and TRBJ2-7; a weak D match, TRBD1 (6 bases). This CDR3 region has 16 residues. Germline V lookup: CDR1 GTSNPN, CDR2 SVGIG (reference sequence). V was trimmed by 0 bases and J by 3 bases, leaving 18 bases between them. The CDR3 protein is CAWSVKGSGRGYEQYF. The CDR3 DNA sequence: TGTGCCTGGAGTGTAAAGGGCTCGGGCAGGGGCTACGAGCAGTACTTC. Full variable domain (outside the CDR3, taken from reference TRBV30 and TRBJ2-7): SQTIHQWPATLVQPVGSPLSLECTVEGTSNPNLYWYRQAAGRGLQLLFYSVGIGQISSEVPQNLSASRPQDRQFILSSKKLLLSDSGFYLCAWSVKGSGRGYEQYFGPGTRLTVT.

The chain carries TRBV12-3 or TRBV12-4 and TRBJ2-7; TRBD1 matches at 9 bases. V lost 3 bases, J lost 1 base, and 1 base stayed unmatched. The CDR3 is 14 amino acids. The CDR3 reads CASSFGTGSYEQYF. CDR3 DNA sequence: TGTGCCAGCAGTTTCGGGACAGGGTCCTACGAGCAGTACTTC.

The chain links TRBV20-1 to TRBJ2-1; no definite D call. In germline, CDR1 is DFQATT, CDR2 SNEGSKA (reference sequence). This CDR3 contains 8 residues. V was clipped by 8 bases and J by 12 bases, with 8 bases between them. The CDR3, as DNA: TGCAGTCCCCTCGGGCAGTTCTTC. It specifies CSPLGQFF.